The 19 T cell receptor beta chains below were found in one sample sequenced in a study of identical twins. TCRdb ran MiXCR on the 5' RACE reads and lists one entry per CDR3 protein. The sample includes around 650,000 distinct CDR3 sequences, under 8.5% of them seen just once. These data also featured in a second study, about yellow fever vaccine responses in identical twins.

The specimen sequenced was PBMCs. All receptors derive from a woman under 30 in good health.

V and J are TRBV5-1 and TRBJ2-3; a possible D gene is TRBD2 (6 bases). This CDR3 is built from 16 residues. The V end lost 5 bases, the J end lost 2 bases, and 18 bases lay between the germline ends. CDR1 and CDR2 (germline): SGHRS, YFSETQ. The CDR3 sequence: CASSDLGRGTTDTQYF. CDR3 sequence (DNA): TGCGCCAGCAGTGATTTAGGGCGGGGAACCACAGATACGCAGTATTTT.

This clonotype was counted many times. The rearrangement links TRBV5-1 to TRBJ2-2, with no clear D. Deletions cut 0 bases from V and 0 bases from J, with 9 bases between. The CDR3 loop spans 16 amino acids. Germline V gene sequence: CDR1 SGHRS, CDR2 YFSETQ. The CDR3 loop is CASSLDVLPNTGELFF. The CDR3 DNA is TGCGCCAGCAGCTTGGATGTACTACCGAACACCGGGGAGCTGTTTTTT.

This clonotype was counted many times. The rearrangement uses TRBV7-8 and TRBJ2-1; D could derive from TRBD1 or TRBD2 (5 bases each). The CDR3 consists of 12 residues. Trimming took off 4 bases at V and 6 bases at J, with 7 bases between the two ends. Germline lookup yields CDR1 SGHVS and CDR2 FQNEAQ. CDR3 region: CASSSGTNEQFF. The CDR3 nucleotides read TGTGCCAGCAGCTCCGGGACCAATGAGCAGTTCTTC. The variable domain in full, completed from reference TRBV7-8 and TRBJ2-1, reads GAGVSQSPRYKVAKRGQDVALRCDPISGHVSLFWYQQALGQGPEFLTYFQNEAQLDKSGLPSDRFFAERPEGSVSTLKIQRTQQEDSAVYLCASSSGTNEQFFGPGTRLTVL.

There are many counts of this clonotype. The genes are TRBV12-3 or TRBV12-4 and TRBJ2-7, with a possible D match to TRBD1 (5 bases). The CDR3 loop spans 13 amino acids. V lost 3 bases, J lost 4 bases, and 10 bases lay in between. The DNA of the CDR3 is TGTGCCAGCAGTTTCGGTAGGGGATACGAGCAGTACTTC. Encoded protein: CASSFGRGYEQYF.

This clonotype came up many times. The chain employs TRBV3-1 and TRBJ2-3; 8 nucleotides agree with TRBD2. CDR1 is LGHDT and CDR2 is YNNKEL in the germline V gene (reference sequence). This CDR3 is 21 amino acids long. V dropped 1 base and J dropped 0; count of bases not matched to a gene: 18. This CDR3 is CASSQVLRLAGKSASTDTQYF. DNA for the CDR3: TGTGCCAGCAGCCAAGTCCTCCGATTAGCGGGAAAGAGCGCTAGCACAGATACGCAGTATTTT.

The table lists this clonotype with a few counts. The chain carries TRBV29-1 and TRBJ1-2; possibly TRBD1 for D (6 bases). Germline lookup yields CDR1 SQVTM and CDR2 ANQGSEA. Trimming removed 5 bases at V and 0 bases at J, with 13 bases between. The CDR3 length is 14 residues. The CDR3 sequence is CSVLGQSANYGYTF. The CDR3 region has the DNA TGCAGCGTTCTCGGACAGTCAGCTAACTATGGCTACACCTTC.

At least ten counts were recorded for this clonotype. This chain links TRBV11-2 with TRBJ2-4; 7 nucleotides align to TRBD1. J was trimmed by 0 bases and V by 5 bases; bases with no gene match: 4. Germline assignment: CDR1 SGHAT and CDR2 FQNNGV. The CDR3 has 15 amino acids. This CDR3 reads CASSQGQIAKNIQYF. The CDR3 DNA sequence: TGTGCCAGCAGCCAGGGACAGATAGCCAAAAACATTCAGTACTTC.

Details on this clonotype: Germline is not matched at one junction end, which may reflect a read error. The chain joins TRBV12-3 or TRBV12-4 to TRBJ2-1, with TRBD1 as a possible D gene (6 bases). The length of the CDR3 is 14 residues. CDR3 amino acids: CASSPGRGGNEQFF. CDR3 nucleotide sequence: TGTGCTAGCAGTCCGGGTCGAGGGGGCAATGAGCAGTTCTTC.

The CDR3 DNA follows: TGTGCCAGCAGCCCCCAACAGGGGCAGTCTGAAGCTTTCTTT. As protein: CASSPQQGQSEAFF. The gene calls are TRBV7-6 and TRBJ1-1; 7 bases are a match to TRBD1. Looked up from germline, CDR1 is SGHVS and CDR2 is FNYEAQ. CDR3 length equals 14 residues. V shed 5 bases and J 6 bases; nucleotides not matched to a gene: 9.

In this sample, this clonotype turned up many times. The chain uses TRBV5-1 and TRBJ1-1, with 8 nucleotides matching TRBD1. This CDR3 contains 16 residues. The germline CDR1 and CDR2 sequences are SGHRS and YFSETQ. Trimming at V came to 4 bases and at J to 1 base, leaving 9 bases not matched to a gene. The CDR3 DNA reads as TGCGCCAGCAGCCTCCCGACAGGGGCCGCGAACACTGAAGCTTTCTTT. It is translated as CASSLPTGAANTEAFF.

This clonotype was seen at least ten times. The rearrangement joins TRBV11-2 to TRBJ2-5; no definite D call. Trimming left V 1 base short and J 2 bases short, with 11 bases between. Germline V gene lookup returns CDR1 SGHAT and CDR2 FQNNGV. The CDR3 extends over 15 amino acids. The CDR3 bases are TGTGCCAGCAGCTTAGGGGTTGGGGATCAAGAGACCCAGTACTTC. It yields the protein CASSLGVGDQETQYF. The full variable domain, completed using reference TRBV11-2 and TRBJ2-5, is EAGVAQSPRYKIIEKRQSVAFWCNPISGHATLYWYQQILGQGPKLLIQFQNNGVVDDSQLPKDRFSAERLKGVDSTLKIQPAKLEDSAVYLCASSLGVGDQETQYFGPGTRLLVL.

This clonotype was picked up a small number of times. For the CDR3, the DNA is TGTGCCAGCAGCTTACACGGCACAGATACGCAGTATTTT. Protein: CASSLHGTDTQYF. The rearrangement uses TRBV11-3 and TRBJ2-3; D gene uncertain. This CDR3 contains 13 residues. CDR1 is SGHNT and CDR2 is YENEEA in the germline V gene. V was clipped by 2 bases and J by 1 base, with 4 bases between them.

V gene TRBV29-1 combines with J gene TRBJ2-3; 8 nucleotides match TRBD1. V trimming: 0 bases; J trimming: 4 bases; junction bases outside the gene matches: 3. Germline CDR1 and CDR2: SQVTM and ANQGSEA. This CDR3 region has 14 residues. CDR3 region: CSVEDRGLADTQYF. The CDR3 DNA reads TGCAGCGTTGAAGACAGGGGGCTCGCAGATACGCAGTATTTT.

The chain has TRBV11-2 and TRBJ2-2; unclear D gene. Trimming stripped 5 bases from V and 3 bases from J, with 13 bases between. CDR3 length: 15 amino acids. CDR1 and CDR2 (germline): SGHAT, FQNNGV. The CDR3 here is CASSPPWAHTGELFF. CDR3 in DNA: TGTGCCAGCAGCCCGCCGTGGGCTCACACCGGGGAGCTGTTTTTT. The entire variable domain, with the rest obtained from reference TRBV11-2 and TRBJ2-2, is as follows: EAGVAQSPRYKIIEKRQSVAFWCNPISGHATLYWYQQILGQGPKLLIQFQNNGVVDDSQLPKDRFSAERLKGVDSTLKIQPAKLEDSAVYLCASSPPWAHTGELFFGEGSRLTVL.

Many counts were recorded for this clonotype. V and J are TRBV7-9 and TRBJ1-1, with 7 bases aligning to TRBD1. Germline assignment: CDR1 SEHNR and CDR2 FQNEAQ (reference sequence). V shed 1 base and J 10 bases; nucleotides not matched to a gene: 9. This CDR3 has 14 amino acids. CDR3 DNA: TGTGCCAGCAGCTTAGGGACAGGATACGAGGGAGCTTTCTTT. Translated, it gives CASSLGTGYEGAFF.

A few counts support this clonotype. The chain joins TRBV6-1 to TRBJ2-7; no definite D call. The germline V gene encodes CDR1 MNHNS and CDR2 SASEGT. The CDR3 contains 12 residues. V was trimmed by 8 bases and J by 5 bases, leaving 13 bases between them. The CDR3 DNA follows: TGTGCCAGCCGCCCCTTGGGAAACGAGCAGTACTTC. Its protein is CASRPLGNEQYF.

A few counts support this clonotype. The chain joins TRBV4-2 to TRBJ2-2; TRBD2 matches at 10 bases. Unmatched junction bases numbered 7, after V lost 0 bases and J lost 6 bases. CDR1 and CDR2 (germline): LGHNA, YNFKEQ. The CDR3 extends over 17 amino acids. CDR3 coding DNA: TGTGCCAGCAGCCAAGATTGGAAGCGGGAGGGGTCCGGGGAGCTGTTTTTT. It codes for CASSQDWKREGSGELFF.

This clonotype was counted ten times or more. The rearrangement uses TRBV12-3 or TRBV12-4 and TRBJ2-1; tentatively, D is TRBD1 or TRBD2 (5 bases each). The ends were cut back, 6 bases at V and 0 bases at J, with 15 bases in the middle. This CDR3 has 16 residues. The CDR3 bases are TGTGCCAGCAGCCCCCCTCGTGGGGGCTCCTACAATGAGCAGTTCTTC. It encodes CASSPPRGGSYNEQFF.

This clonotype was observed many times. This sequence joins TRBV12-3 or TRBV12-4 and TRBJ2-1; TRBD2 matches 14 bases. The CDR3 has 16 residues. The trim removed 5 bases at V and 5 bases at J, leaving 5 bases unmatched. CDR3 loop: CASSRTSGRSNNEQFF. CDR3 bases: TGTGCCAGCAGTCGGACTAGCGGGAGGTCGAACAATGAGCAGTTCTTC.